The 23 T cell receptor beta chains listed next were all sequenced from one sample in a study of radiotherapy plus CTLA-4 blockade in lung cancer. The data were produced by immunoSEQ multiplex PCR, yet TCRdb's version contains in-frame clones alone and is incomplete. The sample lists 75,000 to 95,000 clones; 72% were seen once. Source: peripheral blood, taken from a patient treated with radiotherapy plus ipilimumab. These receptors originate from a human donor with non-small cell lung cancer that progressed on radiotherapy plus ipilimumab.

The chain links TRBV5-1 to TRBJ2-3, with TRBD1 matching over 7 bases. V shed 3 bases, J shed 2 bases, and the junction held 3 bases outside the gene matches. Germline lookup yields CDR1 SGHRS and CDR2 YFSETQ. CDR3 length: 14 residues. CDR3 residues: CASSSGQFTDTQYF. CDR3 coding DNA: TGCGCCAGCAGCTCGGGACAGTTCACAGATACGCAGTATTTT. The entire variable domain, with the rest obtained from reference TRBV5-1 and TRBJ2-3, is as follows: KAGVTQTPRYLIKTRGQQVTLSCSPISGHRSVSWYQQTPGQGLQFLFEYFSETQRNKGNFPGRFSGRQFSNSRSEMNVSTLELGDSALYLCASSSGQFTDTQYFGPGTRLTVL.

The CDR3 loop is CSVAGTGGYEQYF. The CDR3 bases are TGCAGCGTTGCCGGGACAGGGGGCTACGAGCAGTACTTC. This chain joins TRBV29-1 and TRBJ2-7; TRBD1 aligns across 11 bases. There are 13 residues in the CDR3. J gave up 3 bases and V 4 bases, and 2 bases lay outside the gene matches. Germline assignment: CDR1 SQVTM and CDR2 ANQGSEA.

This chain links TRBV6-1 with TRBJ2-5; D may be TRBD1 (6 bases). This CDR3 contains 13 residues. Germline CDR1 and CDR2: MNHNS and SASEGT. The ends were cut back, 7 bases at V and 5 bases at J, with 14 bases in the middle. In nucleotides, the CDR3 is TGTGCCAGCATGAGGGGGAAGGGGGAGACCCAGTACTTC. It translates to CASMRGKGETQYF.

The V and J genes are TRBV6-5 and TRBJ2-1; 7 bases agree with TRBD1. The CDR3 sequence is 13 residues long. The V gene end was trimmed by 8 bases and the J gene end by 6 bases; junction bases not matched to a gene: 7. Germline-derived CDR1 and CDR2 are MNHEY and SVGAGI. CDR3 in amino acids: CASAQQGPNEQFF. The DNA for the CDR3 is TGTGCCAGCGCCCAACAGGGGCCCAATGAGCAGTTCTTC.

This sequence joins TRBV28 and TRBJ2-5; D is possibly TRBD1 (7 bases). The germline V and J ends were trimmed by 5 bases and 4 bases, with 14 bases remaining between them. The CDR3 sequence is 14 residues long. Germline V gives CDR1 MDHEN, CDR2 SYDVKM. The DNA of the CDR3 is TGTGCCAGCAGTAGGAACAGGGGAGGAGAGACCCAGTACTTC. As protein: CASSRNRGGETQYF. The full variable domain, its missing parts supplied by reference TRBV28 and TRBJ2-5, is DVKVTQSSRYLVKRTGEKVFLECVQDMDHENMFWYRQDPGLGLRLIYFSYDVKMKEKGDIPEGYSVSREKKERFSLILESASTNQTSMYLCASSRNRGGETQYFGPGTRLLVL.

The chain carries TRBV9 and TRBJ2-3; 8 nucleotides match TRBD1. Germline CDR1 and CDR2: SGDLS and YYNGEE. CDR3 length: 16 amino acids. V gave up 2 bases and J gave up 2 bases; unmatched junction bases: 7. CDR3 in amino acids: CASSVAGTGDTDTQYF. Written as DNA, the CDR3 is TGTGCCAGCAGCGTCGCCGGGACAGGAGACACAGATACGCAGTATTTT. Full variable domain (outside the CDR3, taken from reference TRBV9 and TRBJ2-3): DSGVTQTPKHLITATGQRVTLRCSPRSGDLSVYWYQQSLDQGLQFLIQYYNGEERAKGNILERFSAQQFPDLHSELNLSSLELGDSALYFCASSVAGTGDTDTQYFGPGTRLTVL.

CDR3 coding DNA: TGTGCCAGCAGTCCAACAGGGGGAATTCAGCCCCAGCATTTT. This sequence encodes CASSPTGGIQPQHF. The chain employs TRBV6-1 and TRBJ1-5; 8 bases agree with TRBD1. The CDR3 contains 14 residues. Germline V gene sequence: CDR1 MNHNS, CDR2 SASEGT. The J segment lost 6 bases and the V segment lost 5 bases, leaving 6 bases of the junction unmatched.

This clone was detected once. This rearrangement joins TRBV9 to TRBJ2-7, with TRBD2 identical over 9 bases. Trimming at V came to 0 bases and at J to 2 bases, leaving 3 bases not matched to a gene. The CDR3 spans 15 residues. CDR1 and CDR2 (germline): SGDLS, YYNGEE. CDR3 nucleotide sequence: TGTGCCAGCAGCGTAGGCGGGACTAGCACCTACGAGCAGTACTTC. Translating gives CASSVGGTSTYEQYF. The full variable domain, in which reference TRBV9 and TRBJ2-7 provide the parts outside the CDR3, is DSGVTQTPKHLITATGQRVTLRCSPRSGDLSVYWYQQSLDQGLQFLIQYYNGEERAKGNILERFSAQQFPDLHSELNLSSLELGDSALYFCASSVGGTSTYEQYFGPGTRLTVT.

This chain uses TRBV5-1 with TRBJ2-3; 9 bases align to TRBD1. This CDR3 spans 16 amino acids. J gave up 5 bases and V 0 bases, and 7 bases lay outside the gene matches. Germline V gives CDR1 SGHRS, CDR2 YFSETQ. This CDR3 reads CASSLASGTGRDTQYF. Written as DNA, the CDR3 is TGCGCCAGCAGCTTGGCTTCCGGGACAGGGCGAGATACGCAGTATTTT.

The genes are TRBV4-1 and TRBJ2-2, with 7 bases lining up with TRBD1. The germline gives CDR1 MGHRA, CDR2 YSYEKL. With 5 bases clipped from V and 6 bases from J, the junction kept 9 bases outside the gene matches. The CDR3 has 15 amino acids. In nucleotides, the CDR3 is TGCGCCAGCAGCACCCGACAGGGTGGGCCCGGGGAGCTGTTTTTT. Its translation is CASSTRQGGPGELFF.

The chain links TRBV7-7 to TRBJ2-6; no clear D. The CDR3 covers 13 residues. V lost 5 bases, J lost 6 bases, and 8 bases lay in between. Germline lookup yields CDR1 SSHAT and CDR2 FNYEAQ (reference sequence). The CDR3 sequence is CASSLHEANVLTF. In nucleotides, the CDR3 is TGTGCCAGCAGCCTTCATGAGGCCAACGTCCTGACTTTC.

V is TRBV11-1 and J is TRBJ2-7; 12 nucleotides agree with TRBD2. CDR1 and CDR2 (germline): SGHAT, FQDESV (reference sequence). The CDR3 totals 15 residues. Germline trimming cut 3 bases from V and 3 bases from J; bases unmatched to any gene: 3. In DNA, the CDR3 is TGTGCCAGCAGCTTGTGGACTAGCGGGAACTACGAGCAGTACTTC. Protein sequence: CASSLWTSGNYEQYF.

The chain couples TRBV19 to TRBJ2-5; 7 bases align to TRBD2. V dropped 2 bases and J dropped 3; count of bases not matched to a gene: 9. The CDR3 contains 16 residues. The germline V gene has CDR1 LNHDA and CDR2 SQIVND (reference sequence). The CDR3 protein is CASSISGALTKETQYF. The CDR3 DNA sequence: TGTGCCAGTAGTATAAGCGGGGCCCTCACGAAAGAGACCCAGTACTTC.

This chain connects TRBV5-1 to TRBJ2-2, with D possibly TRBD1 on 6 matching bases. The V gene's germline CDR1 is SGHRS and CDR2 YFSETQ. The CDR3 consists of 15 residues. V was cut by 3 bases and J by 7 bases, with 16 bases left in between. The CDR3 DNA is TGCGCCAGCAGCTGGGAACCACAGGGTGGCGGGGAGCTGTTTTTT. Encoded protein: CASSWEPQGGGELFF.

The chain employs TRBV19 and TRBJ2-7; TRBD2 matches at 7 bases. Trimming took 6 bases from V and 0 from J; bases not matched to a gene: 11. This CDR3 has 16 amino acids. Germline assignment: CDR1 LNHDA and CDR2 SQIVND (reference sequence). Here the CDR3 reads CASSQTGTMSSYEQYF. The CDR3 bases are TGTGCCAGTAGCCAAACCGGGACTATGAGCTCCTACGAGCAGTACTTC.

This clone has a single count. The chain links TRBV5-8 to TRBJ1-2; no firm D call. Germline lookup yields CDR1 SGHTS and CDR2 YDEGEE. The CDR3 is made up of 12 amino acids. V was clipped by 6 bases and J by 8 bases, with 14 bases between them. The CDR3 sequence: CASNDRVRGYTF. The DNA of the CDR3 is TGTGCCAGCAACGACCGAGTCAGAGGCTACACCTTC.

The CDR3 coding sequence is TGTGCCACCAGCAGAGCCAACAGGCCATACGAGCAGTACTTC. Protein product: CATSRANRPYEQYF. The V call is TRBV15, the J call TRBJ2-7, with a tentative D call TRBD1 (5 bases). CDR1 and CDR2 (germline): LNHNV, YYDKDF (reference sequence). Trimming stripped 1 base from V and 4 bases from J, with 11 bases between. The CDR3 sequence is 14 residues long.

This clone was counted a single time. At one of its ends the junction is not consistent with the germline gene, which may arise from a read error. The chain has TRBV9 and TRBJ2-2, with a possible D match to TRBD1 (7 bases). Germline V CDR1 and CDR2: SGDLS, YYNGEE. This CDR3 is 16 amino acids long. The CDR3 reads CARSVGQGGGTGELFF. CDR3 sequence (DNA): TGTGCCCGCAGCGTAGGGCAGGGGGGAGGCACCGGGGAGCTGTTTTTT. Full variable domain (rest looked up from reference TRBV9 and TRBJ2-2): DSGVTQTPKHLITATGQRVTLRCSPRSGDLSVYWYQQSLDQGLQFLIQYYNGEERAKGNILERFSAQQFPDLHSELNLSSLELGDSALYFCARSVGQGGGTGELFFGEGSRLTVL.

The chain has TRBV5-8 and TRBJ2-7; 13 bases line up with TRBD2. J was trimmed by 0 bases and V by 0 bases; bases with no gene match: 12. This CDR3 is built from 20 residues. From germline, CDR1 is SGHTS and CDR2 YDEGEE. The DNA for the CDR3 is TGTGCCAGCAGCTTGGGCCTACGGACTAGCGGGAGTCGACTCTCCTACGAGCAGTACTTC. This encodes CASSLGLRTSGSRLSYEQYF. The full variable domain, with the rest looked up from reference TRBV5-8 and TRBJ2-7, is EAGVTQSPTHLIKTRGQQATLRCSPISGHTSVYWYQQALGLGLQFLLWYDEGEERNRGNFPPRFSGRQFPNYSSELNVNALELEDSALYLCASSLGLRTSGSRLSYEQYFGPGTRLTVT.

This clone was detected a few times. This chain connects TRBV5-4 to TRBJ1-1, with a weak D call TRBD1 (5 bases). CDR3 size: 12 residues. Germline values: CDR1 SGHNT, CDR2 YYREEE (reference sequence). V lost 4 bases and J lost 10, with 14 bases in between. As DNA, the CDR3 is TGTGCCAGCAGCCTCAAGGGGTTACGAGCTTTCTTT. This codes for CASSLKGLRAFF.

This clone has only a few counts. The chain is built from TRBV19 and TRBJ2-6; 11 bases line up with TRBD2. V shed 7 bases, J shed 2 bases, and the junction held 10 bases outside the gene matches. This CDR3 has 18 amino acids. CDR1 and CDR2 (germline): LNHDA, SQIVND (reference sequence). In nucleotides, the CDR3 is TGTGCCAGTAAGCGCGGACCTAGCGGGGGGCCTGGGGCCAACGTCCTGACTTTC. Translated: CASKRGPSGGPGANVLTF.

Points on this clone: The sample carries other DNA sequences with the same CDR3. The chain uses TRBV6-5 and TRBJ2-7, with D possibly TRBD1 on 6 matching bases. Trimming pared 3 bases from V and 2 bases from J, leaving 8 bases between. The CDR3 runs 13 residues. The V gene's germline CDR1 is MNHEY and CDR2 SVGAGI. This CDR3 reads CASSYGDTYEQYF. As DNA, the CDR3 is TGTGCCAGCAGTTATGGGGACACCTACGAGCAGTACTTC.

CDR3 protein: CASSFTGITTNEKLFF. CDR3 nucleotide sequence: TGCGCCAGCAGCTTTACAGGAATTACAACTAATGAAAAACTGTTTTTT. V gene TRBV5-1 combines with J gene TRBJ1-4; maybe TRBD1 (5 bases). V gave up 2 bases and J gave up 0 bases, with 11 bases separating them. The CDR3 contains 16 residues. Germline V gene lookup returns CDR1 SGHRS and CDR2 YFSETQ.